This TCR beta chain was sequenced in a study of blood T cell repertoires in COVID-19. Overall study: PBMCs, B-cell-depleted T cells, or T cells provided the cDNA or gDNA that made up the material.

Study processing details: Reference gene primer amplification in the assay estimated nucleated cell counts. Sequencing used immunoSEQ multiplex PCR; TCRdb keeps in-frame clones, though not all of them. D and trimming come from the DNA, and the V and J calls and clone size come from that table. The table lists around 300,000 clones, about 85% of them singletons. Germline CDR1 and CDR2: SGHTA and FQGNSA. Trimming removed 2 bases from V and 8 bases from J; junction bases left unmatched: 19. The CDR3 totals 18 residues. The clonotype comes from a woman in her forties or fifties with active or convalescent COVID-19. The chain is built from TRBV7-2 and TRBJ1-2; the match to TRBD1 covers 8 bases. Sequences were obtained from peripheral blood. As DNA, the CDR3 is TGTGCCAGCAGCTTATATAACCGGGACAGGACAGCATCTGGCGGCTACACCTTC. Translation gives CASSLYNRDRTASGGYTF.